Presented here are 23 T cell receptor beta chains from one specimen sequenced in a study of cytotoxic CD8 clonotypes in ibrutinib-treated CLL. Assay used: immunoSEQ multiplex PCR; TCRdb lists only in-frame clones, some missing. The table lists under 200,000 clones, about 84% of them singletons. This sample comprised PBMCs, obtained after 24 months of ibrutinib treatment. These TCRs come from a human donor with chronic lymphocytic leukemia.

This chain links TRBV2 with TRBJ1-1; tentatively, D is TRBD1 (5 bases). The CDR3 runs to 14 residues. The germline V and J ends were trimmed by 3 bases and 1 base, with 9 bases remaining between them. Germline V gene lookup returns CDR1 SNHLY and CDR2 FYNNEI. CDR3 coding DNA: TGTGCCAGCAGTGATCATGGGGGGAACACTGAAGCTTTCTTT. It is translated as CASSDHGGNTEAFF.

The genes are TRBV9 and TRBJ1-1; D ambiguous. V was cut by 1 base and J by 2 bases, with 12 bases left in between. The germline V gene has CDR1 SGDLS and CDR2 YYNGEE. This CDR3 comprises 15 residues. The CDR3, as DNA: TGTGCCAGCAGCGTACTTTTAGGTAGTAACACTGAAGCTTTCTTT. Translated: CASSVLLGSNTEAFF.

Here the CDR3 DNA reads TGTGCCAGCAGCACCGAGGGGGGAGATCAGCCCCAGCATTTT. The encoded protein is CASSTEGGDQPQHF. The chain uses TRBV21-1 and TRBJ1-5. TRBV21-1 corresponds to a pseudogene. The length of the CDR3 is 14 residues.

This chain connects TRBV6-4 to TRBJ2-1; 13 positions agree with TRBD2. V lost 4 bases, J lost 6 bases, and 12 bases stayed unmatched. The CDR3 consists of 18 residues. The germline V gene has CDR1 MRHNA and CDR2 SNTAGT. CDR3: CASSAARTSGRAGNEQFF. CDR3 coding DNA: TGTGCCAGCAGTGCGGCAAGAACTAGCGGGAGGGCTGGCAATGAGCAGTTCTTC.

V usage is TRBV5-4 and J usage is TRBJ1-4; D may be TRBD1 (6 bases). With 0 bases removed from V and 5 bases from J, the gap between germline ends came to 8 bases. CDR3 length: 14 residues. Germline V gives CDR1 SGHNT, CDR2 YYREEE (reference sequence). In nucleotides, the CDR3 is TGTGCCAGCAGCTTGGGGGGGCGGAATGAAAAACTGTTTTTT. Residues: CASSLGGRNEKLFF.

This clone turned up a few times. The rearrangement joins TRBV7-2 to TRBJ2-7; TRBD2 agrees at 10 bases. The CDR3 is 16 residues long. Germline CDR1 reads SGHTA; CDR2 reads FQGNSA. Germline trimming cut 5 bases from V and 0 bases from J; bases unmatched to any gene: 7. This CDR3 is CASSPKAGGYSYEQYF. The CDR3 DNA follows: TGTGCCAGCAGCCCAAAAGCGGGGGGGTACTCCTACGAGCAGTACTTC. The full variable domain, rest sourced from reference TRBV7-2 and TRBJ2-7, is GAGVSQSPSNKVTEKGKDVELRCDPISGHTALYWYRQSLGQGLEFLIYFQGNSAPDKSGLPSDRFSAERTGGSVSTLTIQRTQQEDSAVYLCASSPKAGGYSYEQYFGPGTRLTVT.

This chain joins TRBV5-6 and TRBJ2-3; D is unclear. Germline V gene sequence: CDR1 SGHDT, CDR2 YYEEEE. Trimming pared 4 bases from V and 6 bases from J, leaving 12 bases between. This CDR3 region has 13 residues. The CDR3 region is CASSARLRDTQYF. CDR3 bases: TGTGCCAGCAGCGCCAGACTCAGGGATACGCAGTATTTT.

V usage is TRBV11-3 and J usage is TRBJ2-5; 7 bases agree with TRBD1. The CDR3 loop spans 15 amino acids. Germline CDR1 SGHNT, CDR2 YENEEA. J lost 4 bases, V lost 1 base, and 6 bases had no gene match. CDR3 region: CASSLGRGGPETQYF. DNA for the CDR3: TGTGCCAGCAGCTTAGGTCGAGGGGGCCCAGAGACCCAGTACTTC.

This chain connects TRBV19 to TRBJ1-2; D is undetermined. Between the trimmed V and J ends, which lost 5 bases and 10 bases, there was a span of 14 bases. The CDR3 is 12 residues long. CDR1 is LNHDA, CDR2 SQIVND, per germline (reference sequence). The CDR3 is CASSPDSSAYTF. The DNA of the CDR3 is TGTGCCAGTAGTCCCGACTCTTCGGCCTACACCTTC.

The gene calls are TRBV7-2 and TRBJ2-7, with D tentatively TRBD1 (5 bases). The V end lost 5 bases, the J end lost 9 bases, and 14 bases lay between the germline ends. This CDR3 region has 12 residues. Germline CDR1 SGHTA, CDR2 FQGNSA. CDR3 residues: CASSPSDRGQYF. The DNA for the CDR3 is TGTGCCAGCAGCCCCTCAGATAGGGGGCAGTACTTC. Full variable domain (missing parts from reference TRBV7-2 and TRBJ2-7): GAGVSQSPSNKVTEKGKDVELRCDPISGHTALYWYRQSLGQGLEFLIYFQGNSAPDKSGLPSDRFSAERTGGSVSTLTIQRTQQEDSAVYLCASSPSDRGQYFGPGTRLTVT.

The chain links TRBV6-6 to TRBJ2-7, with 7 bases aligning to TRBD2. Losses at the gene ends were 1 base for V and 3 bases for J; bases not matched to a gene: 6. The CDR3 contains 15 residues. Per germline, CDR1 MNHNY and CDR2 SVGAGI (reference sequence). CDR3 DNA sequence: TGTGCCAGCAGTTACTACCGTGGCGGGAGCTACGAGCAGTACTTC. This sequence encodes CASSYYRGGSYEQYF.

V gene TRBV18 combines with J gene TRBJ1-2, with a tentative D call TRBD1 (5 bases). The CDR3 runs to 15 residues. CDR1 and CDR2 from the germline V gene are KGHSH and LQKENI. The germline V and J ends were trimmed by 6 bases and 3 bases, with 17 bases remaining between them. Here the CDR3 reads CASSPAAVGDYGYTF. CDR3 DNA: TGTGCCAGCTCTCCAGCGGCAGTGGGGGACTATGGCTACACCTTC.

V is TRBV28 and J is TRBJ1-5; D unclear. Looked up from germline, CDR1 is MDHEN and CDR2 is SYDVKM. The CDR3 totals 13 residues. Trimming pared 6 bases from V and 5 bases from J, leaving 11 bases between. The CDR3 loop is CASRPGSHQPQHF. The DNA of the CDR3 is TGTGCCAGCAGACCGGGGAGCCATCAGCCCCAGCATTTT.

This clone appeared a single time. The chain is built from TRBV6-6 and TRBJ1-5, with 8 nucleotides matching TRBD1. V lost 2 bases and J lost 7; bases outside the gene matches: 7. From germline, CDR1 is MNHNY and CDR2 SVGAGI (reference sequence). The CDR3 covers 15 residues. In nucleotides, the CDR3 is TGTGCCAGCAGTTACCAGGGACAGGCAAAACAGCCCCAGCATTTT. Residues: CASSYQGQAKQPQHF.

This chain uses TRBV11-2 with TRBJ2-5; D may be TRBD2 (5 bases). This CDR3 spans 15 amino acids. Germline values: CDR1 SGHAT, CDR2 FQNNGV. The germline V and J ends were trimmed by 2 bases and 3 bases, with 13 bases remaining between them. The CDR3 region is CASSLSFRDKETQYF. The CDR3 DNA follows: TGTGCCAGCAGCTTATCTTTTCGGGATAAAGAGACCCAGTACTTC.

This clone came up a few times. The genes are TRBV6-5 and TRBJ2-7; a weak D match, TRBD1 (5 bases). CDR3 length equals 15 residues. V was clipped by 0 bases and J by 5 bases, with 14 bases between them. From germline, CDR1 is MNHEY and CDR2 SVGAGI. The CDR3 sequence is CASSYSPRQYHEQYF. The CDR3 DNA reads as TGTGCCAGCAGTTACTCCCCCCGACAGTACCACGAGCAGTACTTC.

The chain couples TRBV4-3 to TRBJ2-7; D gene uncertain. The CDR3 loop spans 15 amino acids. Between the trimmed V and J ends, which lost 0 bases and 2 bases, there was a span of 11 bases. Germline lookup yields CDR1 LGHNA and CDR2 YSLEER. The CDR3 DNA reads TGCGCCAGCAGCCAAGAGACTCCCGGTCCCTACGAGCAGTACTTC. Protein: CASSQETPGPYEQYF.

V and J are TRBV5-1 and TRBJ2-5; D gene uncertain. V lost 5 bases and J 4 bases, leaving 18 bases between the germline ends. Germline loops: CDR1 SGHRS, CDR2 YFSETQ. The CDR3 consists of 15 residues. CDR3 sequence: CASSMQAGEGETQYF. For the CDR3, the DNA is TGCGCCAGCAGTATGCAGGCTGGGGAAGGAGAGACCCAGTACTTC. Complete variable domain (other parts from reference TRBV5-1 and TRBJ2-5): KAGVTQTPRYLIKTRGQQVTLSCSPISGHRSVSWYQQTPGQGLQFLFEYFSETQRNKGNFPGRFSGRQFSNSRSEMNVSTLELGDSALYLCASSMQAGEGETQYFGPGTRLLVL.

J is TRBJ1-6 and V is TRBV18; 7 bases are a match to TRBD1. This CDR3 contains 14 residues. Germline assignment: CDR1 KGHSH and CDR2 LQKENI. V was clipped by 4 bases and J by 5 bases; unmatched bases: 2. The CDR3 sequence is CASSRDRDNSPLHF. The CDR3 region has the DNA TGTGCCAGCTCACGGGACAGAGATAATTCACCCCTCCACTTT.

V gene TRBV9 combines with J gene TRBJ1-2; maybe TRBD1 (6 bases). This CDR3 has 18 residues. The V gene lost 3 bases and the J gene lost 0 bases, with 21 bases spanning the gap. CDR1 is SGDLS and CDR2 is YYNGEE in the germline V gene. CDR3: CASSGSPGHTLTNYGYTF. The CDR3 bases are TGTGCCAGCAGCGGATCCCCGGGACACACTTTAACTAACTATGGCTACACCTTC. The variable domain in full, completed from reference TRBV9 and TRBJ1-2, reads DSGVTQTPKHLITATGQRVTLRCSPRSGDLSVYWYQQSLDQGLQFLIQYYNGEERAKGNILERFSAQQFPDLHSELNLSSLELGDSALYFCASSGSPGHTLTNYGYTFGSGTRLTVV.

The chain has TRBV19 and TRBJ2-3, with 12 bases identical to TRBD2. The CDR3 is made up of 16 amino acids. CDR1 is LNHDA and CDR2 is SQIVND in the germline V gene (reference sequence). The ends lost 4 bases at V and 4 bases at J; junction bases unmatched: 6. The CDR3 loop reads CASSTRLAGVPDTQYF. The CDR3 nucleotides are TGTGCCAGTAGTACTAGACTAGCGGGAGTACCAGATACGCAGTATTTT. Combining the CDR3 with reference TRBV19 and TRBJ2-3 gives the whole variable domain DGGITQSPKYLFRKEGQNVTLSCEQNLNHDAMYWYRQDPGQGLRLIYYSQIVNDFQKGDIAEGYSVSREKKESFPLTVTSAQKNPTAFYLCASSTRLAGVPDTQYFGPGTRLTVL.

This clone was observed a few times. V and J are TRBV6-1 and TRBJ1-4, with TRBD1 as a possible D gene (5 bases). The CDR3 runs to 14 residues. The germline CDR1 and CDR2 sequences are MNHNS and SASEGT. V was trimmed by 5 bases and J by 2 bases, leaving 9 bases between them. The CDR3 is CASSRGFTNEKLFF. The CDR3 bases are TGTGCCAGCAGTCGGGGGTTCACTAATGAAAAACTGTTTTTT.

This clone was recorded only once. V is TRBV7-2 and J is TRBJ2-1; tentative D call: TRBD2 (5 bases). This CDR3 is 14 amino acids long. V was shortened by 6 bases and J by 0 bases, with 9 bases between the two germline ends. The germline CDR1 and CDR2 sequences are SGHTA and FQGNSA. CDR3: CASRGLSSYNEQFF. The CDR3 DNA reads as TGTGCCAGCAGAGGACTGAGCTCCTACAATGAGCAGTTCTTC.